A single sample is the source of the 7 T cell receptor beta chains below, sequenced in a study of T cell responses to AZD1222 COVID-19 vaccine. Generated by immunoSEQ multiplex PCR, the TCRdb table keeps only in-frame clones and is missing some. Among tens of thousands of clones listed, roughly 74% were seen once. This sample comprised peripheral blood, obtained 28 days after the second AZD1222 dose. The receptors were sampled from an adult who received the AZD1222 COVID-19 vaccine.

This clone was picked up a small number of times. V gene TRBV5-5 combines with J gene TRBJ1-2, with D possibly TRBD1 on 5 matching bases. Trimming took off 2 bases at V and 0 bases at J, with 17 bases between the two ends. CDR3 length equals 17 residues. CDR1 is SGHKS and CDR2 is YYEKEE in the germline V gene (reference sequence). CDR3 residues: CASSLGFGATTNYGYTF. In DNA, the CDR3 is TGTGCCAGCAGCTTAGGTTTCGGGGCCACTACTAACTATGGCTACACCTTC.

The chain has TRBV12-3 or TRBV12-4 and TRBJ1-3, with D hard to call. Trimming left V 6 bases short and J 8 bases short, with 8 bases between. This CDR3 has 11 amino acids. CDR3 region: CASRGWHTIYF. CDR3 DNA: TGTGCCAGCAGGGGGTGGCACACCATATATTTT.

The gene calls are TRBV21-1 and TRBJ1-1; the D call in the table, TRBD1, was not verified against the DNA. TRBV21-1 is designated a pseudogene. The CDR3 has 11 amino acids. CDR3 DNA: TGTGCCAGCAGCAAAAAGGGGGAGGCTTTCTTT. Translation gives CASSKKGEAFF.

CDR3 amino acids: CASFPGTGNYGYTF. The CDR3 DNA is TGTGCCAGCTTTCCCGGGACAGGGAACTATGGCTACACCTTC. The chain links TRBV28 to TRBJ1-2; 9 bases are shared with TRBD1. Germline V lookup: CDR1 MDHEN, CDR2 SYDVKM. J gave up 2 bases and V 8 bases, and 6 bases lay outside the gene matches. The CDR3 contains 14 residues.

V and J are TRBV7-9 and TRBJ2-3, with D unresolved. Trimming left V 5 bases short and J 4 bases short, with 10 bases between. The CDR3 runs 13 residues. From germline, CDR1 is SEHNR and CDR2 FQNEAQ (reference sequence). The CDR3 reads CASSHPRADTQYF. CDR3 nucleotides: TGTGCCAGCAGCCATCCCCGCGCAGATACGCAGTATTTT.

The V gene is TRBV6-1, the J gene TRBJ2-7; 7 nucleotides align to TRBD1. Per germline, CDR1 MNHNS and CDR2 SASEGT. The CDR3 loop spans 14 amino acids. V was pared by 3 bases and J by 5 bases, with 7 bases of the junction left unmatched. This chain's CDR3 is CASSETGIPHEQYF. CDR3 DNA: TGTGCCAGCAGTGAGACAGGGATTCCACACGAGCAGTACTTC.

V gene TRBV18 combines with J gene TRBJ2-7; 8 nucleotides match TRBD1. CDR1 and CDR2 from the germline V gene are KGHSH and LQKENI. The V and J ends lost 2 bases and 7 bases, in that order; junction bases with no gene match: 7. The CDR3 has 14 residues. The CDR3 DNA is TGTGCCAGCTCACCATTACAGGGGGTAAGGGAGCAGTACTTC. Protein: CASSPLQGVREQYF.